Sequencing of this TCR beta chain was carried out in a study of early T cells in non-severe SARS-CoV-2 infection. This clonotype showed up just a few times. Antigen: not known. The TCR library protocol attached unique molecular identifiers to the individual cDNA molecules. Each CDR3 protein gets one entry after TCRdb re-called the 5' RACE reads with MiXCR. This table has roughly 32,000 distinct CDR3 sequences, 6% to 7% appearing once. Study-wide points: There was a bias toward anti-spike CD8 responses in VDJdb matching, which missed private and CD4 specificities.

V shed 4 bases and J shed 2 bases, with 9 bases lying between them. This CDR3 is built from 13 residues. CDR1 SGHRS and CDR2 YFSETQ come from the germline V gene. This clonotype was sampled from an adult who was a healthcare worker with PCR-confirmed SARS-CoV-2 infection or an uninfected control (not recorded which). J is TRBJ1-2 and V is TRBV5-1; D is undetermined. Sequenced sample: whole blood. CDR3 loop: CASSPQGNYGYTF. CDR3 bases: TGCGCCAGCAGCCCGCAAGGCAACTATGGCTACACCTTC.